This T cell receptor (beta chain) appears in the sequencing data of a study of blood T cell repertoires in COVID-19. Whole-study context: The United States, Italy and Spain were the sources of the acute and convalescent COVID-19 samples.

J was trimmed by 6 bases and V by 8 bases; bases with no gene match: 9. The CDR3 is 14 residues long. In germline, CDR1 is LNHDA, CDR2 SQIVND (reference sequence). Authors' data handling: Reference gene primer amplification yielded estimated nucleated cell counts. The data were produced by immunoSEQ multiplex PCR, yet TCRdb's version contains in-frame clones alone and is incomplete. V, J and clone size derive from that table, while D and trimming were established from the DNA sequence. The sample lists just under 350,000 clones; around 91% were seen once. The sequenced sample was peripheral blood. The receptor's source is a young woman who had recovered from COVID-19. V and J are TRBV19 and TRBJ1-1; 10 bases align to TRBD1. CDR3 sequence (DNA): TGTGCCAGTGGGACTGACAGGGGGCCATCTGAAGCTTTCTTT. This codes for CASGTDRGPSEAFF.